The 20 T cell receptor beta chains below come from one sample, sequenced in a study of T cell responses to AZD1222 COVID-19 vaccine. The method was immunoSEQ multiplex PCR; TCRdb's version includes in-frame clones alone and lacks a portion of them. This sample has tens of thousands of clones; over 90% occur once, and the top ten carry 5.2%. Sequencing was performed on peripheral blood, taken on day 0 of AZD1222 vaccination. These receptors all come from an adult in good health.

This chain joins TRBV7-6 and TRBJ2-3, with 13 bases matching TRBD2. V gave up 5 bases and J gave up 1 base; unmatched junction bases: 9. This CDR3 region has 18 residues. CDR1 and CDR2 from the germline V gene are SGHVS and FNYEAQ. CDR3 residues: CASSLRTSGGRGTDTQYF. The DNA for the CDR3 is TGTGCCAGCAGCCTCCGGACTAGCGGGGGCCGGGGCACAGATACGCAGTATTTT.

The rearrangement links TRBV28 to TRBJ2-2; tentative D call: TRBD2 (5 bases). The CDR3 runs 13 residues. Germline lookup yields CDR1 MDHEN and CDR2 SYDVKM. Trimming removed 6 bases at V and 2 bases at J, with 7 bases between. The CDR3 here is CASSTRNTGELFF. As DNA, the CDR3 is TGTGCCAGCAGCACTAGAAACACCGGGGAGCTGTTTTTT.

This chain links TRBV15 with TRBJ1-4; 7 bases fit TRBD1. V lost 0 bases and J lost 7; bases outside the gene matches: 8. The CDR3 length is 16 residues. The V gene's germline CDR1 is LNHNV and CDR2 YYDKDF (reference sequence). For the CDR3, the DNA is TGTGCCACCAGCAGAGATTCCAGGGCAGGGGGTGAAAAACTGTTTTTT. Protein product: CATSRDSRAGGEKLFF. The whole variable domain, remainder taken from reference TRBV15 and TRBJ1-4, is DAMVIQNPRYQVTQFGKPVTLSCSQTLNHNVMYWYQQKSSQAPKLLFHYYDKDFNNEADTPDNFQSRRPNTSFCFLDIRSPGLGDTAMYLCATSRDSRAGGEKLFFGSGTQLSVL.

The CDR3 here is CASSSRGRGNGYTF. The CDR3 region has the DNA TGTGCCAGCAGCTCCAGGGGGCGCGGGAATGGCTACACCTTC. The V and J genes are TRBV9 and TRBJ1-2, with TRBD1 matching over 8 bases. Germline CDR1 SGDLS, CDR2 YYNGEE. The V gene end was trimmed by 4 bases and the J gene end by 6 bases; junction bases not matched to a gene: 8. The CDR3 loop spans 14 amino acids.

V usage is TRBV15 and J usage is TRBJ2-3; D gene uncertain. V lost 0 bases and J 4 bases, leaving 5 bases between the germline ends. The CDR3 sequence is 13 residues long. CDR1 LNHNV and CDR2 YYDKDF come from the germline V gene (reference sequence). CDR3 nucleotides: TGTGCCACCAGCAGAGATCTGGCAGATACGCAGTATTTT. Protein: CATSRDLADTQYF.

The chain combines TRBV19 with TRBJ1-6; D remains unclear. The V end was cut by 6 bases, the J end by 5 bases, with 14 bases between. CDR3 length: 15 amino acids. Germline V gene lookup returns CDR1 LNHDA and CDR2 SQIVND (reference sequence). CDR3 sequence: CASRMSRNNNSPLHF. The DNA of the CDR3 is TGTGCCAGTAGGATGTCTCGGAATAATAATTCACCCCTCCACTTT.

V gene TRBV5-1 combines with J gene TRBJ2-3; TRBD1 matches 8 bases. Germline CDR1 SGHRS, CDR2 YFSETQ. CDR3 size: 15 residues. V gave up 0 bases and J gave up 1 base; unmatched junction bases: 1. The DNA of the CDR3 is TGCGCCAGCAGCTTGGTGACAGGGGGCACAGATACGCAGTATTTT. Translation gives CASSLVTGGTDTQYF.

This rearrangement joins TRBV9 to TRBJ1-2; no reliable D call. The CDR3 contains 13 residues. Germline assignment: CDR1 SGDLS and CDR2 YYNGEE. The germline V and J ends were trimmed by 0 bases and 6 bases, with 9 bases remaining between them. The CDR3 loop reads CASSVATSHGYTF. The CDR3 DNA sequence: TGTGCCAGCAGCGTAGCTACAAGCCATGGCTACACCTTC.

The chain combines TRBV11-2 with TRBJ1-2; tentatively, D is TRBD1 (6 bases). Between the trimmed V and J ends, which lost 3 bases and 0 bases, there was a span of 11 bases. Germline V lookup: CDR1 SGHAT, CDR2 FQNNGV. This CDR3 contains 15 residues. As DNA, the CDR3 is TGTGCCAGCAGCTTTGACAGGACTTCTAACTATGGCTACACCTTC. It translates to CASSFDRTSNYGYTF.

V usage is TRBV19 and J usage is TRBJ1-5; 7 nucleotides agree with TRBD1. The CDR3 has 15 amino acids. Germline trimming cut 2 bases from V and 6 bases from J; bases unmatched to any gene: 7. Looked up from germline, CDR1 is LNHDA and CDR2 is SQIVND (reference sequence). The DNA of the CDR3 is TGTGCCAGTAGTATAACACCGGACAGGACTCAGCCCCAGCATTTT. Its protein is CASSITPDRTQPQHF.

This chain connects TRBV27 to TRBJ1-5, with 9 bases matching TRBD1. The CDR3 length is 14 residues. Germline CDR1 MNHEY, CDR2 SMNVEV (reference sequence). The junction had 2 bases not matched to a gene; V was cut back by 6 bases and J by 2 bases. In DNA form, the CDR3 reads TGTGCCAGCAGGAGGGACAGGGGCAATCAGCCCCAGCATTTT. Protein: CASRRDRGNQPQHF.

The rearrangement uses TRBV10-3 and TRBJ2-7; 7 bases are a match to TRBD1. V lost 5 bases to trimming and J lost 0 bases; unmatched junction nucleotides: 4. The CDR3 has 14 residues. Germline assignment: CDR1 ENHRY and CDR2 SYGVKD. The CDR3 DNA reads TGTGCCATCAGTATACAGGGGAGCTCCTACGAGCAGTACTTC. The encoded protein is CAISIQGSSYEQYF.

The chain employs TRBV28 and TRBJ1-5; D possibly corresponds to TRBD1 (5 bases). V dropped 6 bases and J dropped 4 bases, with 28 bases sitting between them. Germline V lookup: CDR1 MDHEN, CDR2 SYDVKM. The CDR3 has 19 amino acids. The CDR3: CASSPFGGPDTRRNQPQHF. In DNA, the CDR3 is TGTGCCAGCAGCCCTTTTGGGGGACCGGACACCAGGAGGAATCAGCCCCAGCATTTT.

The chain has TRBV12-2 and TRBJ2-7; TRBD2 is the table's D call and was not checked against the DNA. TRBV12-2 is shown as a pseudogene. This CDR3 region has 13 residues. The CDR3 protein is CASLFPGGKEQYF. CDR3 bases: TGTGCAAGTCTCTTTCCCGGGGGTAAGGAGCAGTACTTC.

This clone occurred once. The CDR3 protein is CASNGARTDTQYF. CDR3 coding DNA: TGTGCCAGCAATGGGGCCCGCACAGATACGCAGTATTTT. The V call is TRBV11-2, the J call TRBJ2-3; tentative D call: TRBD1 (5 bases). This CDR3 comprises 13 residues. V was trimmed by 7 bases and J by 1 base, leaving 9 bases between them. Germline CDR1 reads SGHAT; CDR2 reads FQNNGV.

The V and J genes are TRBV7-9 and TRBJ2-3, with TRBD1 identical over 9 bases. CDR1 and CDR2 from the germline V gene are SEHNR and FQNEAQ (reference sequence). This CDR3 has 18 amino acids. Unmatched junction bases numbered 13, after V lost 2 bases and J lost 4 bases. The CDR3 loop is CASSLFRYGTGFADTQYF. The CDR3 DNA follows: TGTGCCAGCAGCTTATTTCGCTACGGGACAGGGTTCGCAGATACGCAGTATTTT.

V gene TRBV6-5 combines with J gene TRBJ1-2; D is undetermined. Germline V CDR1 and CDR2: MNHEY, SVGAGI. This CDR3 contains 13 residues. The V end lost 2 bases, the J end lost 5 bases, and 9 bases lay between the germline ends. Here the CDR3 reads CASSYESGYGYTF. CDR3 nucleotides: TGTGCCAGCAGTTACGAGAGTGGTTATGGCTACACCTTC.

The V gene is TRBV28, the J gene TRBJ1-5; 10 nucleotides align to TRBD1. V was pared by 6 bases and J by 6 bases, with 5 bases of the junction left unmatched. The CDR3 extends over 14 amino acids. Germline values: CDR1 MDHEN, CDR2 SYDVKM. The CDR3 sequence is CASRIGQGGQPQHF. In DNA form, the CDR3 reads TGTGCCAGCAGGATCGGACAGGGGGGTCAGCCCCAGCATTTT.

CDR3: CASSPPTRETQYF. For the CDR3, the DNA is TGTGCCAGCTCACCACCGACAAGGGAGACCCAGTACTTC. The genes are TRBV18 and TRBJ2-5; D call uncertain. Germline V gene data show CDR1 as KGHSH and CDR2 as LQKENI. With 0 bases removed from V and 5 bases from J, the gap between germline ends came to 7 bases. The CDR3 is 13 amino acids.

The table lists this clone with a count of one. The chain has TRBV7-8 and TRBJ1-6; weak D call: TRBD1 (5 bases). The germline CDR1 and CDR2 sequences are SGHVS and FQNEAQ. V gave up 4 bases and J gave up 8 bases, with 15 bases separating them. The CDR3 has 15 amino acids. The CDR3 is CASSSSGTGDSPLHF. The CDR3 region has the DNA TGTGCCAGCAGCTCTAGTGGGACGGGAGATTCACCCCTCCACTTT.